The rows below give T cell receptor beta chains drawn from one sample of a study of vaccination effects on CD4 cells after COVID-19. The table came from immunoSEQ multiplex PCR; TCRdb's copy has only in-frame clones and leaves some out. The sample consists of tens of thousands of clones, around 69% of them appearing once. For these receptors, no antigen is known. Here the sequenced sample was CD4+ T cells from PBMCs cultured without peptide, taken after COVID-19 vaccination. The receptors here all came from a human donor who received a COVID-19 vaccine. The CDR3 runs from the conserved cysteine through the conserved F or W. A D gene is named only where the DNA matches it firmly. Clone size is given for some rows only: seen once, a few or many times, or a class if the clone is expanded.

V: TRBV2
size: NA
D: NA
J: TRBJ1-4
length: 15
DNA: TGTGCCAGCATCGAGGAGGGACTTCCTCGTGAAAAACTGTTTTTT
CDR3: CASIEEGLPREKLFF

V: TRBV2
size: once
D: TRBD1
J: TRBJ1-5
length: 15
DNA: TGTGCCAGCAGTGAGCGGGCAGGGGGGTATCAGCCCCAGCATTTT
CDR3: CASSERAGGYQPQHF

V: TRBV5-6
size: NA
D: NA
J: TRBJ2-1
length: 15
DNA: TGTGCCAGCAGCTTGGACCCGAGCTCCTACAATGAGCAGTTCTTC
CDR3: CASSLDPSSYNEQFF

V: TRBV6-6
size: few
D: TRBD1
J: TRBJ2-1
length: 14
DNA: TGTGCCAGCAGATGGGGACAGGGCTACAATGAGCAGTTCTTC
CDR3: CASRWGQGYNEQFF

V: TRBV28
size: NA
D: NA
J: TRBJ1-5
length: 14
DNA: TGTGCCAGCAGTTTAAGCGCCGTTGTTCAGCCCCAGCATTTT
CDR3: CASSLSAVVQPQHF

V: TRBV29-1
size: NA
D: NA
J: TRBJ1-4
length: 13
DNA: TGCAGCGTTAAACAGGGAGTTAATGAAAAACTGTTTTTT
CDR3: CSVKQGVNEKLFF

V: TRBV6-5
size: many
D: NA
J: TRBJ2-2
length: 14
DNA: TGTGCCAGCAGTTACTCCCCAGTGCGGGGGGAGCTGTTTTTT
CDR3: CASSYSPVRGELFF

V: TRBV11-2
size: NA
D: TRBD1
J: TRBJ2-2
length: 17
DNA: TGTGCCAGCAGCTTAAGACCGACAGGGGGAGGAACCGGGGAGCTGTTTTTT
CDR3: CASSLRPTGGGTGELFF

V: TRBV7-9
size: NA
D: NA
J: TRBJ1-1
length: 14
DNA: TGTGCCAGCAGCTCGGGGGGCATGAACACTGAAGCTTTCTTT
CDR3: CASSSGGMNTEAFF

V: TRBV9
size: NA
D: NA
J: TRBJ2-3
length: 13
DNA: TGTGCCAGCAGCGTAGGTTACCGGGATACGCAGTATTTT
CDR3: CASSVGYRDTQYF

V: TRBV29-1
size: NA
D: TRBD1
J: TRBJ2-5
length: 16
DNA: TGCAGCGTTGAAAAAGGGGACAGGGCCATTGGGGAGACCCAGTACTTC
CDR3: CSVEKGDRAIGETQYF

V: TRBV18
size: once
D: TRBD1
J: TRBJ2-3
length: 19
DNA: TGTGCCAGCTCATCGTTAAAGACAGGGAAGGAGTCCCGCACAGATACGCAGTATTTT
CDR3: CASSSLKTGKESRTDTQYF

V: TRBV27
size: NA
D: NA
J: TRBJ1-6
length: 15
DNA: TGTGCCAGCAGTTTAGCGGGGACGGATAATTCACCCCTCCACTTT
CDR3: CASSLAGTDNSPLHF

V: TRBV7-2
size: few
D: NA
J: TRBJ1-6
length: 12
DNA: TGTGCCAGCAGCTTAGGAGCATCACCCCTCCACTTT
CDR3: CASSLGASPLHF

V: TRBV5-6
size: NA
D: TRBD1
J: TRBJ2-3
length: 13
DNA: TGTGCCAGCAGCGGGACAGGGGCAGATACGCAGTATTTT
CDR3: CASSGTGADTQYF

V: TRBV7-2
size: NA
D: TRBD2
J: TRBJ2-5
length: 14
DNA: TGTGCCAGCAGCTTGTTAGCGGGGCAAGAGACCCAGTACTTC
CDR3: CASSLLAGQETQYF

V: TRBV6-5
size: few
D: NA
J: TRBJ1-6
length: 15
DNA: TGTGCCAGCAGTCAGCACGGGACGGTGAATTCACCCCTCCACTTT
CDR3: CASSQHGTVNSPLHF

V: TRBV6-5
size: once
D: NA
J: TRBJ2-2
length: 14
DNA: TGTGCCGGCCGGTGGAGGGCAGTGACCGGGGAGCTGTTTTTT
CDR3: CAGRWRAVTGELFF

V: TRBV3-1/TRBV3-2
size: NA
D: TRBD1
J: TRBJ1-5
length: 17
DNA: TGTGCCAGCAGCCAAGATGGAAGACAGGGGAGCAATCAGCCCCAGCATTTT
CDR3: CASSQDGRQGSNQPQHF

V: TRBV3-1/TRBV3-2
size: NA
D: TRBD1
J: TRBJ1-6
length: 20
DNA: TGTGCCAGCAGCCAAGAAGGGGGCCGGACACTCCAGGGCTATAATTCACCCCTCCACTTT
CDR3: CASSQEGGRTLQGYNSPLHF

V: TRBV4-3
size: NA
D: NA
J: TRBJ2-1
length: 13
DNA: TGCGCCAGCAGCCAAGCAGAGGGCTATGAGCAGTTCTTC
CDR3: CASSQAEGYEQFF

V: TRBV6-1
size: NA
D: TRBD1
J: TRBJ1-1
length: 15
DNA: TGTGCCAGCAGTGAACCCGCGAGGGGGCCCACTGAAGCTTTCTTT
CDR3: CASSEPARGPTEAFF

V: TRBV3-1/TRBV3-2
size: NA
D: NA
J: TRBJ2-2
length: 14
DNA: TGTGCCAGCAGCCCGTGGATGAACACCGGGGAGCTGTTTTTT
CDR3: CASSPWMNTGELFF

V: TRBV19
size: few
D: TRBD2
J: TRBJ2-1
length: 15
DNA: TGTGCCAGTAGTATCGAACTAGCGGGGGGGGATGAGCAGTTCTTC
CDR3: CASSIELAGGDEQFF

V: TRBV18
size: NA
D: TRBD2
J: TRBJ2-3
length: 15
DNA: TGTGCCAGCTCTGTAGCGGGGTCTTATTTGGATACGCAGTATTTT
CDR3: CASSVAGSYLDTQYF

V: TRBV4-2
size: once
D: NA
J: TRBJ1-3
length: 16
DNA: TGTGCCAGCAGCCAAAACAGAGGGTCCGCCGGAAACACCATATATTTT
CDR3: CASSQNRGSAGNTIYF

V: TRBV6-5
size: NA
D: TRBD1
J: TRBJ2-1
length: 14
DNA: TGTGCCAGCAAACGACAGGGGGCGCGTAATGAGCAGTTCTTC
CDR3: CASKRQGARNEQFF

V: TRBV6-1
size: NA
D: NA
J: TRBJ1-6
length: 19
DNA: TGTGCCAGCAGTGAATTCCCGACGGCGGGCGCCTCCTATAATTCACCCCTCCACTTT
CDR3: CASSEFPTAGASYNSPLHF

V: TRBV29-1
size: NA
D: TRBD1
J: TRBJ1-1
length: 13
DNA: TGCAGCGTGGAGGGACAGGGATCCACTGAAGCTTTCTTT
CDR3: CSVEGQGSTEAFF

V: TRBV9
size: NA
D: NA
J: TRBJ2-3
length: 15
DNA: TGTGCCAGCAGCGTAGGTCAGGACCGCACAGATACGCAGTATTTT
CDR3: CASSVGQDRTDTQYF

V: TRBV7-2
size: NA
D: TRBD2
J: TRBJ2-5
length: 14
DNA: TGTGCCAGCAGCTTAGCGGGGGGGGATGAGACCCAGTACTTC
CDR3: CASSLAGGDETQYF

V: TRBV7-3
size: NA
D: TRBD1
J: TRBJ1-6
length: 16
DNA: TGTGCCAGCAGCTTACTTGGGACAGGGGTTGGGTCACCCCTCCACTTT
CDR3: CASSLLGTGVGSPLHF

V: TRBV7-2
size: NA
D: TRBD2
J: TRBJ2-3
length: 16
DNA: TGTGCCAGCAGCTCCCAAGCGGGGGGGGGCACAGATACGCAGTATTTT
CDR3: CASSSQAGGGTDTQYF

V: TRBV5-1
size: NA
D: TRBD1
J: TRBJ1-1
length: 13
DNA: TGCGCCAGCACCACAGGGGGGTCCACTGAAGCTTTCTTT
CDR3: CASTTGGSTEAFF

V: TRBV15
size: NA
D: TRBD1
J: TRBJ1-2
length: 14
DNA: TGTGCCACCCGACAGGGTAGTCAGGACTATGGCTACACCTTC
CDR3: CATRQGSQDYGYTF

V: TRBV7-2
size: NA
D: NA
J: TRBJ2-1
length: 16
DNA: TGTGCCAGCAGCCCCCCTGGACTTGGGTCCTACAATGAGCAGTTCTTC
CDR3: CASSPPGLGSYNEQFF

V: TRBV10-2
size: once
D: NA
J: TRBJ1-1
length: 12
DNA: TGCGCCAGCAGTGAGTCGTTTGGCCAAGCTTTCTTT
CDR3: CASSESFGQAFF

V: TRBV11-3
size: NA
D: NA
J: TRBJ1-5
length: 15
DNA: TGTGCCAGCAGCTTTAGGGCCAATAGCAATCAGCCCCAGCATTTT
CDR3: CASSFRANSNQPQHF

V: TRBV19
size: NA
D: NA
J: TRBJ1-1
length: 13
DNA: TGTGCCAGTAGTATAGGAGGGGTCACTGAAGCTTTCTTT
CDR3: CASSIGGVTEAFF

V: TRBV10-1
size: NA
D: NA
J: TRBJ2-3
length: 16
DNA: TGCGCCAGCAGCAGGGCACCCACAGCTTTGGCAGATACGCAGTATTTT
CDR3: CASSRAPTALADTQYF

V: TRBV25-1
size: once
D: TRBD1
J: TRBJ2-6
length: 17
DNA: TGTGCCAGCAGTCCTCCTACAGGGGAGTCTGGGGCCAACGTCCTGACTTTC
CDR3: CASSPPTGESGANVLTF

V: TRBV5-5
size: NA
D: TRBD2
J: TRBJ2-5
length: 18
DNA: TGTGCCAGCAGCTTGCCCCTAGGACTAGCGGGATCCGAAGAGACCCAGTACTTC
CDR3: CASSLPLGLAGSEETQYF

V: TRBV7-9
size: few
D: NA
J: TRBJ1-5
length: 17
DNA: TGTGCCAGCAGCTTAAGTGCTACCTCTGGAGGCAATCAGCCCCAGCATTTT
CDR3: CASSLSATSGGNQPQHF

V: TRBV10-1
size: NA
D: NA
J: TRBJ2-3
length: 14
DNA: TGCGCCAGCAGTGAGCAAAGAGGGGTGAATACGCAGTATTTT
CDR3: CASSEQRGVNTQYF

V: TRBV25-1
size: NA
D: TRBD2
J: TRBJ2-3
length: 14
DNA: TGTGCCACCTCGACTAGCGGGGAGACAGATACGCAGTATTTT
CDR3: CATSTSGETDTQYF

V: TRBV7-2
size: NA
D: TRBD2
J: TRBJ2-1
length: 17
DNA: TGTGCCAGCAGCGGGAGACTAGCGGGGGGCCAGTACAATGAGCAGTTCTTC
CDR3: CASSGRLAGGQYNEQFF

V: TRBV6-5
size: NA
D: NA
J: TRBJ2-5
length: 14
DNA: TGTGCCAGCAGTTACGGCACAGCCCAAGAGACCCAGTACTTC
CDR3: CASSYGTAQETQYF

V: TRBV19
size: NA
D: NA
J: TRBJ1-2
length: 13
DNA: TGTGCCAGTAGTATTACCGTGGGGTATGGCTACACCTTC
CDR3: CASSITVGYGYTF

V: TRBV9
size: few
D: NA
J: TRBJ1-3
length: 13
DNA: TGTGCCAGCAGCGCAGGACCGGGCACCACCATATATTTT
CDR3: CASSAGPGTTIYF

V: TRBV5-1
size: few
D: NA
J: TRBJ1-2
length: 16
DNA: TGCGCCAGCAGTTCAGGGCACGGGTCGAATAACTATGGCTACACCTTC
CDR3: CASSSGHGSNNYGYTF

V: TRBV10-3
size: NA
D: NA
J: TRBJ1-3
length: 17
DNA: TGTGCCATCAGTGAGCCCATGGGGGGACGCTCTGGAAACACCATATATTTT
CDR3: CAISEPMGGRSGNTIYF

V: TRBV2
size: NA
D: NA
J: TRBJ2-2
length: 15
DNA: TGTGCCAGCGGCCTTGGCGGGGCGGCTCCCGGGGAGCTGTTTTTT
CDR3: CASGLGGAAPGELFF

V: TRBV4-3
size: NA
D: NA
J: TRBJ1-1
length: 14
DNA: TGCGCCAGCAGAACCACGGGGGGGAACACTGAAGCTTTCTTT
CDR3: CASRTTGGNTEAFF

V: TRBV5-1
size: NA
D: TRBD1
J: TRBJ2-6
length: 13
DNA: TGCGCCAGCAGCTTGACAGGGGTGAACGTCCTGACTTTC
CDR3: CASSLTGVNVLTF